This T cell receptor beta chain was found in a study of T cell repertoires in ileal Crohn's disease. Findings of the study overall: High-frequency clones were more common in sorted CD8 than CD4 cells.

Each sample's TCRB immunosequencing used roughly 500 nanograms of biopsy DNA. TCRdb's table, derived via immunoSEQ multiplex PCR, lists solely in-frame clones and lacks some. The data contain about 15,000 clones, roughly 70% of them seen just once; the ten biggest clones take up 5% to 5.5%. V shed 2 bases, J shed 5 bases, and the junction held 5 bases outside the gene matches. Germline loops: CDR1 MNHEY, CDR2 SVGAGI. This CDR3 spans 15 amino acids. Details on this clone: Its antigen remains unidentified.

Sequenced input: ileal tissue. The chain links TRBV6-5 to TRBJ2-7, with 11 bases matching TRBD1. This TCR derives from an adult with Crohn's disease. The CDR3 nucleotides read TGTGCCAGCAGTTACGCGGGGACAGGGGGTAACGAGCAGTACTTC. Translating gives CASSYAGTGGNEQYF.